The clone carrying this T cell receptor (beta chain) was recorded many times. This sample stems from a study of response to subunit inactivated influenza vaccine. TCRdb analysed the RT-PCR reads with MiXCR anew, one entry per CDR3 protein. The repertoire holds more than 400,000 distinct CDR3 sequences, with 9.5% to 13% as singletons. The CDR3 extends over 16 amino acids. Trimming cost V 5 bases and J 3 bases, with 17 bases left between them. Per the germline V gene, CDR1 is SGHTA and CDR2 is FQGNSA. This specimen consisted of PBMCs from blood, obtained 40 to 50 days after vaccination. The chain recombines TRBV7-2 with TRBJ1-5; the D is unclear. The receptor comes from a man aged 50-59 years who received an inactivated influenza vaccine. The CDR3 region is CASSRDSGLHNQPQHF. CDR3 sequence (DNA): TGTGCCAGCAGCCGAGATTCCGGCCTGCACAATCAGCCCCAGCATTTT.